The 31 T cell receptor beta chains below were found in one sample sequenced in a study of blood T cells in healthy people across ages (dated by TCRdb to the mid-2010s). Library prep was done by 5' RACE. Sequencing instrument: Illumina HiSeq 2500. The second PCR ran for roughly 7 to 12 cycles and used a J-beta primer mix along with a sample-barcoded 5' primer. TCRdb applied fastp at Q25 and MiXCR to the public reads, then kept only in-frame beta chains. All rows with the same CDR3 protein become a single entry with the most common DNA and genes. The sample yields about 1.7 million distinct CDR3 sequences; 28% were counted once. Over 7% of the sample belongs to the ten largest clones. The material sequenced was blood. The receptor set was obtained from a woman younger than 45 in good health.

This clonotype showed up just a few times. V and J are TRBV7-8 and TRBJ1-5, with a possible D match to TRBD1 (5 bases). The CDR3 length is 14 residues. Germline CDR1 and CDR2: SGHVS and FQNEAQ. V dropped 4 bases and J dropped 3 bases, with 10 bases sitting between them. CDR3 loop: CASSSRDLNQPQHF. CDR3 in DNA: TGTGCCAGCAGCTCCCGGGACCTCAATCAGCCCCAGCATTTT.

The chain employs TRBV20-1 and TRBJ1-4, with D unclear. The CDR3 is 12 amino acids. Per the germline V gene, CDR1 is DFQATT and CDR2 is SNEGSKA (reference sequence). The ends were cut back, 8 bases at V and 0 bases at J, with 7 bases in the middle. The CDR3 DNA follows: TGCAGTAGGACCTCAACTAATGAAAAACTGTTTTTT. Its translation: CSRTSTNEKLFF.

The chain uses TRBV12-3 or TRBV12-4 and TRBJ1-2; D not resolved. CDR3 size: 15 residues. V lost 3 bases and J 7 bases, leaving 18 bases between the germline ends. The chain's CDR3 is CASSFVATPTGGYTF. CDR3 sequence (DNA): TGTGCCAGCAGTTTCGTTGCGACCCCGACGGGTGGCTACACCTTC.

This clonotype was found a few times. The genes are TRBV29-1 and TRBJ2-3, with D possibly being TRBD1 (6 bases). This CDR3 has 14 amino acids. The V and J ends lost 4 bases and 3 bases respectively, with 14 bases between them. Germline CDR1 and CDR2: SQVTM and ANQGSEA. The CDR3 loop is CSVGGGERTDTQYF. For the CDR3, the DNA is TGCAGCGTTGGAGGGGGAGAGAGGACAGATACGCAGTATTTT.

Here the CDR3 reads CASSPGTSGGAEETQYF. The CDR3, as DNA: TGTGCCAGCAGCCCTGGGACTAGCGGGGGGGCCGAAGAGACCCAGTACTTC. The rearrangement joins TRBV7-9 to TRBJ2-5; TRBD2 matches 16 bases. The CDR3 runs to 17 residues. V lost 5 bases to trimming and J lost 3 bases; unmatched junction nucleotides: 6. Germline V gene data show CDR1 as SEHNR and CDR2 as FQNEAQ (reference sequence).

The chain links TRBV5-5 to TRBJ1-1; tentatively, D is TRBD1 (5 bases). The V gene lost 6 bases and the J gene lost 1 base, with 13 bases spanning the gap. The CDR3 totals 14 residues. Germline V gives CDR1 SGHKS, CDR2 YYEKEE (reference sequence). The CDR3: CASTRRGENTEAFF. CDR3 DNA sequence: TGTGCCAGCACCCGGAGGGGAGAGAACACTGAAGCTTTCTTT.

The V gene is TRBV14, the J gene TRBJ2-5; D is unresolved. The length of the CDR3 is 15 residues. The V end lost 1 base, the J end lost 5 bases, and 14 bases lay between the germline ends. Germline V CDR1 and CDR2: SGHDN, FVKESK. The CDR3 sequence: CASSQAWGGMETQYF. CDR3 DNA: TGTGCCAGCAGCCAAGCCTGGGGTGGTATGGAGACCCAGTACTTC.

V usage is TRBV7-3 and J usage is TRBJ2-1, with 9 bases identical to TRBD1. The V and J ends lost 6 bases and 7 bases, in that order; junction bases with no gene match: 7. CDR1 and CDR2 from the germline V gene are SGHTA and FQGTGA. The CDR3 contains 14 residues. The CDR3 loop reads CASRMTGTGNEQFF. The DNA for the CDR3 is TGTGCCAGCAGGATGACCGGGACAGGGAATGAGCAGTTCTTC.

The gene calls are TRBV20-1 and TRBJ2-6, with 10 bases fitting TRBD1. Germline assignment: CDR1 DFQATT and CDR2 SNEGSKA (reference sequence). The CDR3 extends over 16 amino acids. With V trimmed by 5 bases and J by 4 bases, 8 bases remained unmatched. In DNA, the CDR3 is TGCAGTGCTCTGGACAGGGGGAGGGGGGGGGCCAACGTCCTGACTTTC. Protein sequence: CSALDRGRGGANVLTF.

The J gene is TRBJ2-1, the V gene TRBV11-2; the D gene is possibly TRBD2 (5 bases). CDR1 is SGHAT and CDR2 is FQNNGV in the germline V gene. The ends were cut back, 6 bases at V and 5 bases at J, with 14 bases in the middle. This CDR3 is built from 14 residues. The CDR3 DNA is TGTGCCAGCAGTCGGAATAGCGTGAACAATGAGCAGTTCTTC. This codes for CASSRNSVNNEQFF.

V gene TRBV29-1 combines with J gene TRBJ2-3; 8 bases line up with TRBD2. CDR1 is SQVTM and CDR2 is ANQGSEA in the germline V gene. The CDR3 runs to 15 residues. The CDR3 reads CSSGGPKASTDTQYF. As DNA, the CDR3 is TGCTCCAGCGGGGGTCCAAAAGCTAGCACAGATACGCAGTATTTT.

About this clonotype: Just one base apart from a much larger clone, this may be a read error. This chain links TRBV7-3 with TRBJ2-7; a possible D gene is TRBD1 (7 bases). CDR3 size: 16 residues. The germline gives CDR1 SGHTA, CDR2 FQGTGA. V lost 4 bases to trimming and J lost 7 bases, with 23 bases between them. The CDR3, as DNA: TGTGCCAGCAGCTACCCCGGGACAGCGTCGGGGGATGAGCAGTACTTC. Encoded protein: CASSYPGTASGDEQYF.

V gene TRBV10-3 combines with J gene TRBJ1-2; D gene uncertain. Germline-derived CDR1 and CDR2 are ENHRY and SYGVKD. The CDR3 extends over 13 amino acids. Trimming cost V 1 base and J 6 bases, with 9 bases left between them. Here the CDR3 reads CAISELGNDGYTF. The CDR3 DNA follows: TGTGCCATCAGTGAGTTAGGGAACGATGGCTACACCTTC.

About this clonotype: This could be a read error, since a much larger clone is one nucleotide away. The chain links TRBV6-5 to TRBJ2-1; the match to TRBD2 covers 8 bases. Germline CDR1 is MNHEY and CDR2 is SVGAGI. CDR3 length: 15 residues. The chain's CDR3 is CASSYFGGAYNEQVF. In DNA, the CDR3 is TGTGCCAGCAGTTACTTCGGGGGGGCATACAATGAGCAGGTCTTC.

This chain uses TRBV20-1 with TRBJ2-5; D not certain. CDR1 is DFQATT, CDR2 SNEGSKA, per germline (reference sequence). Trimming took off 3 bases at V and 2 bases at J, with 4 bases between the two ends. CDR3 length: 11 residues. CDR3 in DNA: TGCAGTGCTAGCAAACAAGAGACCCAGTACTTC. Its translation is CSASKQETQYF.

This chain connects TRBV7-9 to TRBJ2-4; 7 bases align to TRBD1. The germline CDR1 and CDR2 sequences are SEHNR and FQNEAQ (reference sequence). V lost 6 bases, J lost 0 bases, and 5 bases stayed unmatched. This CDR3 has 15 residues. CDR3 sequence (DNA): TGTGCCAGCAGATCCGGGACAGAAGCCAAAAACATTCAGTACTTC. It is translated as CASRSGTEAKNIQYF. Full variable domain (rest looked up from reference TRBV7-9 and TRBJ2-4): DTGVSQNPRHKITKRGQNVTFRCDPISEHNRLYWYRQTLGQGPEFLTYFQNEAQLEKSRLLSDRFSAERPKGSFSTLEIQRTEQGDSAMYLCASRSGTEAKNIQYFGAGTRLSVL.

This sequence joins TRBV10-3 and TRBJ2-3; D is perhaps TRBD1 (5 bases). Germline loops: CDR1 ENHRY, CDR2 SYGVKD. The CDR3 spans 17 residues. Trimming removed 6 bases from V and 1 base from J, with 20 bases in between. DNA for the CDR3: TGTGCCATCAGCCCTAGATCACAGGCGGTGGGCACAGATACGCAGTATTTT. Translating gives CAISPRSQAVGTDTQYF.

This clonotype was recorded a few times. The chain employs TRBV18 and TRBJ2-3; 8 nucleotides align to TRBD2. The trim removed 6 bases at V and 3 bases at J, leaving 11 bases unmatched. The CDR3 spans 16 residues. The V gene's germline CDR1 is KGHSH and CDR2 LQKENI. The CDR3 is CASSPYPAGVTDTQYF. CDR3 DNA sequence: TGTGCCAGCTCCCCATACCCAGCGGGAGTTACAGATACGCAGTATTTT.

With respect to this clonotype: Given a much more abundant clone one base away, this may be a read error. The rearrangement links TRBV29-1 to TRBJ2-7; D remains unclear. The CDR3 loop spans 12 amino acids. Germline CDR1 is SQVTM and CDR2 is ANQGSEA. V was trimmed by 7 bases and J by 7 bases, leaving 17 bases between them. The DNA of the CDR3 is TGCAGCGCTCAAGACGGTTACAATGAGCAGTACTTC. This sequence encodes CSAQDGYNEQYF.

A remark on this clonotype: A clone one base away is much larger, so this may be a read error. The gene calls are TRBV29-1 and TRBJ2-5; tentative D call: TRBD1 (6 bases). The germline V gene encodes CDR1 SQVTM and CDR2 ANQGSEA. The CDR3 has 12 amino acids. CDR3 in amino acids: CSVEQGQESQYF. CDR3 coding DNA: TGCAGCGTTGAGCAGGGACAAGAGTCCCAGTACTTC.

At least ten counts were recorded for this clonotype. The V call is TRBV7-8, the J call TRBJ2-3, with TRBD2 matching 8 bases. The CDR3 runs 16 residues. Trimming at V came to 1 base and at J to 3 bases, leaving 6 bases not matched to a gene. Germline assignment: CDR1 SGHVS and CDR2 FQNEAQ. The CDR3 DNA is TGTGCCAGCAGCTTAGGGGATAGCGGGATAACAGATACGCAGTATTTT. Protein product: CASSLGDSGITDTQYF.

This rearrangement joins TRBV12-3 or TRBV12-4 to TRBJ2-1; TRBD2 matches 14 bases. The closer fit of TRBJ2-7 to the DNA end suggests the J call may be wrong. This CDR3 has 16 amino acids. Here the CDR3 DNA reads TGTGCCAGCAACCCGGGACTAGCGGGGGTCTACAATGAGCAGTACTTC. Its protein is CASNPGLAGVYNEQYF.

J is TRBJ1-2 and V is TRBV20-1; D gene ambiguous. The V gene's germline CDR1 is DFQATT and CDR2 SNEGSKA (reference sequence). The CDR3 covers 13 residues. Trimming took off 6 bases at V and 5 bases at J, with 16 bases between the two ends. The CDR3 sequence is CSALTALGYGYTF. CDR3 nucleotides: TGCAGTGCCCTTACAGCCCTCGGGTATGGCTACACCTTC.

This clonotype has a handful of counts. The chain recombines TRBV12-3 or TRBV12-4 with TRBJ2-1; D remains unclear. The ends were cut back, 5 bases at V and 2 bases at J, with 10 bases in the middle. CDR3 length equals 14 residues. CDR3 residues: CASSPDLPYNEQFF. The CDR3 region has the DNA TGTGCCAGCAGTCCCGACTTACCCTACAATGAGCAGTTCTTC.

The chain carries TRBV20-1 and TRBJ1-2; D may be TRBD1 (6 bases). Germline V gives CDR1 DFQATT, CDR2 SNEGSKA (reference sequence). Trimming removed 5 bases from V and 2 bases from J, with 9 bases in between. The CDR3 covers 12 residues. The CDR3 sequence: CSAHTGNYGYTF. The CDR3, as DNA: TGCAGTGCTCATACAGGGAACTATGGCTACACCTTC.

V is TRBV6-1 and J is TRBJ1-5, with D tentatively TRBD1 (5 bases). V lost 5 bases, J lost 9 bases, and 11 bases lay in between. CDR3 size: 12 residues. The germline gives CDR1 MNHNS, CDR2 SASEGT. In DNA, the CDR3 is TGTGCCAGCAGTTCAGGGTCATGGCCCCAGCATTTT. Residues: CASSSGSWPQHF.

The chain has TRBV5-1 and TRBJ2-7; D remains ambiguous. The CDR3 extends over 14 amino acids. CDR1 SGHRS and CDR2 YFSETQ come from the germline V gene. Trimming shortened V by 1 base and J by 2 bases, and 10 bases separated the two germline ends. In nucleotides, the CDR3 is TGCGCCAGCAGCTTGAATTCAGTTCCCTACGAGCAGTACTTC. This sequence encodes CASSLNSVPYEQYF.

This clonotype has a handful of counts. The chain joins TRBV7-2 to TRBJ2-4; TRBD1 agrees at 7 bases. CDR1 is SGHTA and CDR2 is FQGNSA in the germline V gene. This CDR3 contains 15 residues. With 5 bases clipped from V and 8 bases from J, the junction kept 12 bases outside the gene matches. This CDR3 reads CASSGRQGPGYIQYF. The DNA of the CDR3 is TGTGCCAGCAGCGGACGACAGGGTCCGGGCTACATTCAGTACTTC.

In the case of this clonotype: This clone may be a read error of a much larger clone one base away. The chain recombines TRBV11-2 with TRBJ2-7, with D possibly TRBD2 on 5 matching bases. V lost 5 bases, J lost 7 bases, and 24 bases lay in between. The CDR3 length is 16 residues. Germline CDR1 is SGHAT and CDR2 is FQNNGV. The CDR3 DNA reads TGTGCCAGCAGCCCTCCTTGGAGCGGCCACTACAATGAGCAGTACTTC. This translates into CASSPPWSGHYNEQYF.

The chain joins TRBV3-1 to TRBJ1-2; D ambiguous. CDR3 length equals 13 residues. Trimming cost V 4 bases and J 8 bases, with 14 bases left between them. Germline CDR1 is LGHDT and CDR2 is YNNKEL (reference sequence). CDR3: CASSLRRLGGYTF. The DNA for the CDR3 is TGTGCCAGCAGCCTCAGGAGACTCGGCGGCTACACCTTC.

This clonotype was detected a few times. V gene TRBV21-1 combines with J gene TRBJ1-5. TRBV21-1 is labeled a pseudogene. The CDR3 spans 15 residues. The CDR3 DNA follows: TGTGCCAGAGACACTTCGACAAACAGCAATCAGCCCCAGCATTTT. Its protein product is CARDTSTNSNQPQHF.